This entry concerns a single T cell receptor beta chain. No antigen is known for it. This sample was included in a study of shared clonotypes between healthy human individuals. Study-level background: Per-donor plates numbered three CD4 naive, three CD4 memory, two CD8 naive and one CD8 memory. Study-level points and caveats: Clonotypes which were not shared had lower generation probabilities than clonotypes that all four donors shared.

This CDR3 is 15 amino acids long. Germline CDR1 and CDR2: SGHRS and YFSETQ. Trimming cost V 5 bases and J 5 bases; bases outside gene matches: 11. Profiled with immunoSEQ multiplex PCR; TCRdb holds only in-frame clones, not every one. The profile covers about 2.4 million clones, with 93% appearing a single time and roughly 0.36% taken by the ten largest. The receptor's source is a man between 18 and 29 years old in good health. Some clones in this sample may be carry-over from other donors' samples. The chain recombines TRBV5-1 with TRBJ2-7, with 9 bases fitting TRBD1. The specimen was naive CD4+ T cells from PBMCs. Noted subset: CD45RA+ positively selected. The DNA of the CDR3 is TGCGCCAGCAGTTTGCAGGGACAGGGAGACAACGAGCAGTACTTC. It encodes CASSLQGQGDNEQYF.